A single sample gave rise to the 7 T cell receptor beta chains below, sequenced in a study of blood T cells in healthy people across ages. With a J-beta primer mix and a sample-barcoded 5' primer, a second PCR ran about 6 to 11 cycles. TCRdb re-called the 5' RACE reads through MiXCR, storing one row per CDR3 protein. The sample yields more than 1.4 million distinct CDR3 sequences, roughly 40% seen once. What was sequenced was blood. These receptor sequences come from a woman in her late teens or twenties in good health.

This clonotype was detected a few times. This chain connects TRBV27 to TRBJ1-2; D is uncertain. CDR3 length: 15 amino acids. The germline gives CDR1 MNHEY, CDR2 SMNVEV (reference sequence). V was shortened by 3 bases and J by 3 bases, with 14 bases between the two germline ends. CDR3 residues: CASSFGVVRDYGYTF. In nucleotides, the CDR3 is TGTGCCAGCAGTTTTGGGGTGGTGCGTGACTATGGCTACACCTTC.

DNA of the CDR3: TGCAGTGCCAAGTTAGCACCCCTACAAGAGACCCAGTACTTC. Amino acid sequence: CSAKLAPLQETQYF. This chain joins TRBV20-1 and TRBJ2-5; D is ambiguous. With 6 bases removed from V and 2 bases from J, the gap between germline ends came to 16 bases. In germline, CDR1 is DFQATT, CDR2 SNEGSKA (reference sequence). The CDR3 extends over 14 amino acids.

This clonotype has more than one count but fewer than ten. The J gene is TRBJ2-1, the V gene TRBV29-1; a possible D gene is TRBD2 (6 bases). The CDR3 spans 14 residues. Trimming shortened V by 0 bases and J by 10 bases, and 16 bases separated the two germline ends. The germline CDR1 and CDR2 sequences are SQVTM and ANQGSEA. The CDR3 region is CSVEDQREAAEQFF. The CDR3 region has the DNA TGCAGCGTTGAAGATCAGAGGGAGGCAGCCGAGCAGTTCTTC.

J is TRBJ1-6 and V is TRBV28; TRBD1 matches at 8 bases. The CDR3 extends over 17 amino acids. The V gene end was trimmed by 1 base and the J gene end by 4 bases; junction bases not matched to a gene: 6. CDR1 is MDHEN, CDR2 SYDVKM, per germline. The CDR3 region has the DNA TGTGCCAGCAGTTTATTTCCAGGGGGCATGTATAATTCACCCCTCCACTTT. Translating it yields CASSLFPGGMYNSPLHF.

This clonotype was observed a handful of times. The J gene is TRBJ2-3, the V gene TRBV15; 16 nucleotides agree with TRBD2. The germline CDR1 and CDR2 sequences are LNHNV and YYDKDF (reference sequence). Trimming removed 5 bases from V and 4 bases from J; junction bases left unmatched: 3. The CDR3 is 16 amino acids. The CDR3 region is CATSRGLAGGADTQYF. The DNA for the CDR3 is TGTGCCACCAGCCGGGGACTAGCGGGAGGGGCAGATACGCAGTATTTT.

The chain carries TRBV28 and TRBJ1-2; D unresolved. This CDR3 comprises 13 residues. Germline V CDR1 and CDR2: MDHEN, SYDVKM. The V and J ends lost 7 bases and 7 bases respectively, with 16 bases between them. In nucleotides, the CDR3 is TGTGCCAGCACCGCCGATTTAAGAGGTGGCTACACCTTC. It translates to CASTADLRGGYTF.

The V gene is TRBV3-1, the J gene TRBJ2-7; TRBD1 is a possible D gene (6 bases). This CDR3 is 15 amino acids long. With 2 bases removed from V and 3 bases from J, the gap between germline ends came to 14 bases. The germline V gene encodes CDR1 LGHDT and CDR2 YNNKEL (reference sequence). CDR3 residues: CASSQPSSRGYEQYF. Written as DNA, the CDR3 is TGTGCCAGCAGCCAACCATCTAGCAGGGGCTACGAGCAGTACTTC.